The 10 T cell receptor beta chains given below trace back to one sample, sequenced in a study of blood T cell repertoires in COVID-19. TCRdb's copy holds only in-frame clones and misses some; the assay was immunoSEQ multiplex PCR. The sample holds roughly 280,000 clones, around four fifths seen once. Sequences were obtained from peripheral blood. Source of these receptors: a man aged 55 to 70 who had recovered from COVID-19.

The V gene is TRBV7-9, the J gene TRBJ1-6; D gene ambiguous. The germline V gene encodes CDR1 SEHNR and CDR2 FQNEAQ (reference sequence). Trimming removed 2 bases from V and 15 bases from J, with 17 bases in between. The CDR3 sequence is 14 residues long. The CDR3 sequence is CASSLTVQPSFLHF. The CDR3 nucleotides read TGTGCCAGCAGCTTAACGGTCCAACCGTCGTTCCTCCACTTT.

The chain uses TRBV5-1 and TRBJ2-5; a weak D match, TRBD1 (5 bases). Germline CDR1 is SGHRS and CDR2 is YFSETQ. The V gene lost 0 bases and the J gene lost 6 bases, with 12 bases spanning the gap. This CDR3 is built from 14 residues. DNA for the CDR3: TGCGCCAGCAGCTTGGCCATAGCAGGGCAGACCCAGTACTTC. Amino acids: CASSLAIAGQTQYF.

The gene calls are TRBV19 and TRBJ1-1; no reliable D call. This CDR3 spans 12 amino acids. Trimming cost V 4 bases and J 5 bases, with 8 bases left between them. The germline V gene has CDR1 LNHDA and CDR2 SQIVND (reference sequence). The CDR3 DNA reads TGTGCCAGTAGTACAGACCAGACTGAAGCTTTCTTT. This gives the protein CASSTDQTEAFF. Drawing the rest from reference TRBV19 and TRBJ1-1, the complete variable domain is DGGITQSPKYLFRKEGQNVTLSCEQNLNHDAMYWYRQDPGQGLRLIYYSQIVNDFQKGDIAEGYSVSREKKESFPLTVTSAQKNPTAFYLCASSTDQTEAFFGQGTRLTVV.

The rearrangement joins TRBV7-3 to TRBJ2-1; D possibly corresponds to TRBD1 (6 bases). The CDR3 sequence is 16 residues long. In germline, CDR1 is SGHTA, CDR2 FQGTGA. V lost 5 bases and J 0 bases, leaving 14 bases between the germline ends. CDR3 bases: TGTGCCAGCAGCGCCCAGGGGACCAGCTCCTACAATGAGCAGTTCTTC. This encodes CASSAQGTSSYNEQFF.

This chain connects TRBV30 to TRBJ1-1; TRBD1 might be the D (5 bases). Germline V gene lookup returns CDR1 GTSNPN and CDR2 SVGIG (reference sequence). Trimming took 5 bases from V and 6 from J, leaving 7 bases between them. This CDR3 is 10 amino acids long. DNA of the CDR3: TGTGCCTGGTCCAGGGCTGAAGCTTTCTTT. The encoded protein is CAWSRAEAFF.

This clone appeared a single time. This chain links TRBV11-2 with TRBJ2-2; TRBD2 might be the D (5 bases). V lost 11 bases to trimming and J lost 6 bases, with 16 bases between them. CDR1 is SGHAT and CDR2 is FQNNGV in the germline V gene. This CDR3 is built from 13 residues. For the CDR3, the DNA is TGTGCCGGTAGCGCCCAGGTGGCCGGGGAGCTGTTTTTT. It is translated as CAGSAQVAGELFF.

The V call is TRBV6-1, the J call TRBJ2-7; 10 bases match TRBD2. CDR3 length equals 14 residues. The junction had 4 bases not matched to a gene; V was cut back by 2 bases and J by 6 bases. CDR1 MNHNS and CDR2 SASEGT come from the germline V gene. CDR3 nucleotides: TGTGCCAGCAGTGAACTAGCGGGAGCGTCCGAGCAGTACTTC. This codes for CASSELAGASEQYF.

This clone has only a few counts. V and J are TRBV5-5 and TRBJ2-2; 7 nucleotides line up with TRBD2. The CDR3 sequence is 17 residues long. The V and J ends lost 0 bases and 8 bases, in that order; junction bases with no gene match: 13. Germline V gene sequence: CDR1 SGHKS, CDR2 YYEKEE (reference sequence). CDR3 sequence (DNA): TGTGCCAGCAGCTTGGATGAGGCGGGAGCCTCCCCTGGGGAGCTGTTTTTT. Translation gives CASSLDEAGASPGELFF.

The J gene is TRBJ2-1, the V gene TRBV7-3; 9 bases are a match to TRBD1. Losses at the gene ends were 0 bases for V and 1 base for J; bases not matched to a gene: 4. CDR3 length: 17 residues. Looked up from germline, CDR1 is SGHTA and CDR2 is FQGTGA. CDR3 in DNA: TGTGCCAGCAGCTTAACGACAGGGGGGTTATCCTACAATGAGCAGTTCTTC. This gives the protein CASSLTTGGLSYNEQFF.

The rearrangement uses TRBV7-2 and TRBJ2-3; 7 bases fit TRBD2. The CDR3 spans 15 residues. V lost 1 base, J lost 4 bases, and 5 bases stayed unmatched. Germline V gene lookup returns CDR1 SGHTA and CDR2 FQGNSA. CDR3 nucleotides: TGTGCCAGCAGCTTAGAGGGTCTAGCGGCAGATACGCAGTATTTT. Translating gives CASSLEGLAADTQYF.